This record covers a single TCR beta chain. Some clones are missing from TCRdb's copy, which holds only in-frame ones; the method was immunoSEQ multiplex PCR. The data contain some 41,000 clones, roughly nine tenths of them singletons. The data derive from a study of blood T cell repertoires in COVID-19. As for the study in general: Sources were T cells, B-cell-depleted T cells, or PBMCs; the material itself was cDNA or gDNA.

This CDR3 is 17 amino acids long. CDR1 and CDR2 (germline): MNHEY, SVGEGT. V trimming: 5 bases; J trimming: 0 bases; junction bases outside the gene matches: 5. V usage is TRBV6-2 or TRBV6-3 and J usage is TRBJ2-6; 9 bases match TRBD1. The sequence came from a man aged 65 to 79 with active COVID-19. Material for sequencing was peripheral blood. DNA of the CDR3: TGTGCCAGCAGTCGGGGACAGGGTCTCTCTGGGGCCAACGTCCTGACTTTC. Protein sequence: CASSRGQGLSGANVLTF.